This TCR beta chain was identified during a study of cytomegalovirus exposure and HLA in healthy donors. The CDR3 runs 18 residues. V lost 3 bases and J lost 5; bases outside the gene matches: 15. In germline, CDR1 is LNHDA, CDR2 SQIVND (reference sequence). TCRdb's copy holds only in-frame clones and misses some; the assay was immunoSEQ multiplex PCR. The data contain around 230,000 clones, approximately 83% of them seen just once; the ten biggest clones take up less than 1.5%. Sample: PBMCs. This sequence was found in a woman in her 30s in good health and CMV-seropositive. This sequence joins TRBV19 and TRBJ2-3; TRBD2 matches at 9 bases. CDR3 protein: CASSMTGNGLAGRDTQYF. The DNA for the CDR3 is TGTGCCAGTAGTATGACAGGGAACGGCCTAGCGGGGAGAGATACGCAGTATTTT.